This entry lists 14 T cell receptor beta chains sequenced from one sample in a study of patients and donors after allogeneic stem cell transplantation. One entry per CDR3 protein, called by TCRdb with MiXCR from the RT-PCR reads. The sample holds under 200,000 distinct CDR3 sequences, approximately 22% seen once. Sequenced sample: blood, either unsorted or a sorted T cell fraction (not recorded which). These receptors were collected from a human donor who was either an allogeneic HSCT recipient or a stem cell or donor lymphocyte infusion donor (not recorded which). It is not recorded whose cells these are; they may come from a transplant donor.

The J gene is TRBJ2-3, the V gene TRBV27; 12 bases align to TRBD1. The V gene end was trimmed by 2 bases and the J gene end by 4 bases; junction bases not matched to a gene: 7. CDR1 MNHEY and CDR2 SMNVEV come from the germline V gene (reference sequence). CDR3 size: 17 residues. Here the CDR3 DNA reads TGTGCCAGCAGTTTAATCGGGACAGGGGGCGCCTCAGATACGCAGTATTTT. Protein: CASSLIGTGGASDTQYF.

This clonotype was counted a few times. The chain couples TRBV18 to TRBJ1-2; TRBD1 matches 10 bases. V shed 5 bases, J shed 4 bases, and the junction held 13 bases outside the gene matches. There are 17 residues in the CDR3. CDR1 is KGHSH, CDR2 LQKENI, per germline. The CDR3 loop reads CASSSIGGTGDAYGYTF. The DNA of the CDR3 is TGTGCCAGCTCATCAATCGGGGGGACAGGGGATGCCTATGGCTACACCTTC.

The CDR3 bases are TGTGCCAGCTCACCATCTGGCCAGGGGGCGTCTGGCTACACCTTC. It translates to CASSPSGQGASGYTF. The V and J genes are TRBV18 and TRBJ1-2; 8 bases fit TRBD1. CDR3 length: 15 amino acids. Germline V lookup: CDR1 KGHSH, CDR2 LQKENI. Germline trimming cut 2 bases from V and 7 bases from J; bases unmatched to any gene: 9.

This clonotype has a handful of counts. CDR3 nucleotides: TGCAGTGCTAGGGACAGCCTGAACACTGAAGCTTTCTTT. Protein: CSARDSLNTEAFF. V is TRBV20-1 and J is TRBJ1-1; D is possibly TRBD1 (6 bases). The CDR3 is 13 amino acids. Germline V gene sequence: CDR1 DFQATT, CDR2 SNEGSKA (reference sequence). V shed 3 bases and J shed 0 bases, with 8 bases lying between them.

This clonotype appeared many times. This rearrangement joins TRBV7-8 to TRBJ2-4; TRBD1 aligns across 9 bases. Germline V lookup: CDR1 SGHVS, CDR2 FQNEAQ. J was trimmed by 3 bases and V by 4 bases; bases with no gene match: 10. The CDR3 consists of 17 residues. CDR3 sequence reads: CASSSRDREFVKNIQYF. The CDR3 coding sequence is TGTGCCAGCAGCTCGAGGGACAGGGAGTTTGTCAAAAACATTCAGTACTTC.

This clonotype was counted between two and nine times. This chain links TRBV19 with TRBJ1-5; D is undetermined. The V end lost 7 bases, the J end lost 0 bases, and 19 bases lay between the germline ends. The germline V gene has CDR1 LNHDA and CDR2 SQIVND (reference sequence). The length of the CDR3 is 17 residues. Here the CDR3 reads CASMSGFRDYSNQPQHF. CDR3 DNA: TGTGCCAGTATGTCTGGTTTCCGAGATTATAGCAATCAGCCCCAGCATTTT.

This clonotype was recorded a few times. As DNA, the CDR3 is TGTGCCAGCAGTTTTGTCGGGGCGGGAGCTTTCTTT. This codes for CASSFVGAGAFF. The chain employs TRBV12-3 or TRBV12-4 and TRBJ1-1, with D possibly being TRBD1 (5 bases). The germline V and J ends were trimmed by 3 bases and 10 bases, with 12 bases remaining between them. The CDR3 loop spans 12 amino acids.

The chain employs TRBV12-3 or TRBV12-4 and TRBJ2-7; TRBD2 aligns across 7 bases. The V gene end was trimmed by 6 bases and the J gene end by 5 bases; junction bases not matched to a gene: 10. This CDR3 has 14 amino acids. CDR3 region: CASRRSGLSDEQYF. The CDR3 nucleotides read TGTGCCAGCAGACGTAGCGGGTTGTCCGACGAGCAGTACTTC.

CDR3 sequence (DNA): TGTGCCATCAGTGAACCATCGGGACGGACCTACGAGCAGTACTTC. This gives the protein CAISEPSGRTYEQYF. The chain carries TRBV10-3 and TRBJ2-7, with D possibly called TRBD1 or TRBD2 (5 bases each). V lost 3 bases and J lost 2, with 14 bases in between. The CDR3 is 15 residues long. Per the germline V gene, CDR1 is ENHRY and CDR2 is SYGVKD.

The chain uses TRBV6-5 and TRBJ2-5; D is ambiguous. The CDR3 runs 14 residues. V was shortened by 5 bases and J by 2 bases, with 12 bases between the two germline ends. CDR1 MNHEY and CDR2 SVGAGI come from the germline V gene. The CDR3 sequence: CASSPPWNQETQYF. DNA for the CDR3: TGTGCCAGCAGTCCTCCCTGGAATCAAGAGACCCAGTACTTC.

This clonotype was found many times. The V gene is TRBV3-1, the J gene TRBJ1-6, with a weak D call TRBD1 (6 bases). The CDR3 loop spans 13 amino acids. Germline CDR1 and CDR2: LGHDT and YNNKEL (reference sequence). Trimming removed 4 bases at V and 8 bases at J, with 9 bases between. CDR3 coding DNA: TGTGCCAGCAGCCGGTACAGGGATTCACCCCTCCACTTT. Its translation is CASSRYRDSPLHF.

In this sample, this clonotype turned up many times. This chain connects TRBV12-3 or TRBV12-4 to TRBJ1-4, with D perhaps TRBD1 (5 bases). The CDR3 runs 14 residues. V shed 5 bases and J shed 7 bases, with 14 bases lying between them. CDR3 loop: CASSPGVGGEKLFF. The CDR3 DNA sequence: TGTGCCAGCAGTCCCGGGGTCGGGGGTGAAAAACTGTTTTTT.

This clonotype was detected only a few times. The V and J genes are TRBV27 and TRBJ2-3; a weak D match, TRBD2 (5 bases). CDR1 MNHEY and CDR2 SMNVEV come from the germline V gene (reference sequence). The CDR3 loop spans 15 amino acids. Trimming cost V 4 bases and J 3 bases, with 14 bases left between them. CDR3: CASSSPRDGTDTQYF. CDR3 in DNA: TGTGCCAGCAGTTCCCCCCGGGATGGGACAGATACGCAGTATTTT.

The genes are TRBV5-1 and TRBJ2-7; D not resolved. Trimming removed 0 bases at V and 0 bases at J, with 7 bases between. The CDR3 has 14 amino acids. Per germline, CDR1 SGHRS and CDR2 YFSETQ. In DNA, the CDR3 is TGCGCCAGCAGCTTGGGTAGTGGCTCCTACGAGCAGTACTTC. Its translation: CASSLGSGSYEQYF.